This paragraph reports one T cell receptor beta chain. Its antigen has not been determined. No quality values exist for individual bases; no much larger clone is one base distant. The sample comes from a study of T-cell memory formation after mild COVID-19 listed by TCRdb under 2021. With regard to the full study: TCR sequence clusters from the two donors were found to be largely donor specific. Two young, previously healthy adult volunteers, one female and one male, were included in the cohort. In two donors, T-cell clones that expanded and contracted after mild COVID-19 were followed by sequencing TCRalpha and TCRbeta repertoires longitudinally. The paper's findings and limits, for the study overall: The detection of some responding clones in pre-infection memory suggests that pre-existing cross-reactive memory T cells joined the SARS-CoV-2 response. Whether the second-wave clones peaking on day 37 were SARS-CoV-2 specific was not confirmed. Only a couple of mild cases were covered in the study, and larger cohorts including severe cases with pre-infection samples were considered necessary. Balanced CD4/CD8 phenotypes were observed for clones contracting from day 15 to 85, whereas a bias towards CD4+ was observed for a second wave of clones expanding from day 15 to 37. Contracting CD4+ clones were found mainly in CM and EM memory subsets, while CD8+ clones were enriched in EMRA.

For sequencing, an Illumina NovaSeq 6000 was employed. Using 5'RACE with constant-segment primers, TCRalpha and TCRbeta cDNA libraries were constructed, with sample barcodes and unique molecular identifiers added in the process. Trizol reagent was used to extract RNA from every sample. The libraries were amplified in two PCR steps, and the second step added a second sample barcode and Illumina TruSeq adapters. Sequencing of libraries was performed on an Illumina NovaSeq with 2 x 150 bp paired-end reads. On the study's bioinformatics: Reads were demultiplexed and collapsed into UMI-guided consensus sequences with migec v1.2.7. Using mixcr v2.1.11, the UMI consensuses were aligned to TRA and TRB V and J templates and assembled into clonotypes. A clonotype was counted as expanded or contracted only when both edgeR and NoisET called the clonotype significant, with the noise models trained on biological replicates. For edgeR calls, a false discovery rate-adjusted p below 0.01 and a log2 fold-change threshold of 1 were applied. As an exploratory analysis of dynamics, max-normalized trajectories of the 1000 most abundant clonotypes were examined with PCA combined with hierarchical clustering. Each responding clone was given a CD4 or CD8 phenotype based on the CD4+ and CD8+ repertoires, which had been sequenced separately. The public reads were run again by TCRdb, first through fastp at Q25 and then through MiXCR, and only productive beta chains were kept. Rows are unified per CDR3 protein, each entry keeping the most common DNA and genes. TCRdb's processing, not the study's, gives the V and J calls here. The sample contains over 150,000 distinct CDR3 sequences, 20% to 25% of them found a single time. In total, the top ten clones hold 23% of the sample.

PBMCs were isolated by Ficoll-Paque density gradient centrifugation. After removal of 3 bases from V and 9 bases from J, the junction retains 6 bases not matched to a gene. The CDR3, cysteine through phenylalanine, is 15 amino acids long. Only the CDR3 part of the read is kept: 45 bases, read in frame from the first base. CDR1 and CDR2, looked up from the germline V gene, are MNHEY and SVGAGI. What was sequenced was PBMCs or a T cell subset sorted from them (not recorded which). Recombination connected TRBV6-5 to TRBJ2-1, with TRBD2 identical over 12 junction bases. This sequence was found in an adult woman who had mild COVID-19 (a few samples of this study predate the infection). The sample titles of this study are shuffled in the database, so cell type and time point are left out; the donor was told from shared clones. The nucleotide sequence reads TGTGCCAGCAGTTATCTAGCGGGAGGGCCTCGTGAGCAGTTCTTC. The encoded protein is CASSYLAGGPREQFF.